One sample yielded the 8 T cell receptor beta chains listed below, sequenced in a study of blood T cell repertoires in COVID-19. Measured with immunoSEQ multiplex PCR; TCRdb has only the in-frame clones, and not every one. Found here are over 200,000 clones, over 70% of them singletons; the top ten hold approximately 8%. Specimen: peripheral blood. The receptors were sampled from a woman aged 80 or over with acute or convalescent COVID-19.

This clone was seen only a few times. The genes are TRBV3-1 (or the pseudogene TRBV3-2) and TRBJ2-7, with 10 bases matching TRBD2. V shed 0 bases, J shed 6 bases, and the junction held 5 bases outside the gene matches. The CDR3 sequence is 15 residues long. The V gene's germline CDR1 is LGHDT and CDR2 YNNKEL (reference sequence). This chain's CDR3 is CASSQDSSGSFEQYF. CDR3 in DNA: TGTGCCAGCAGCCAAGATTCTAGCGGGAGCTTCGAGCAGTACTTC.

This clone was detected a few times. The chain has TRBV18 and TRBJ1-4; a weak D match, TRBD1 (5 bases). Germline CDR1 and CDR2: KGHSH and LQKENI. This CDR3 has 14 amino acids. Trimming stripped 4 bases from V and 6 bases from J, with 12 bases between. The CDR3 is CASSQDNVDEKLFF. CDR3 DNA sequence: TGTGCCAGCTCACAGGACAATGTTGATGAAAAACTGTTTTTT.

The chain combines TRBV20-1 with TRBJ2-7; D may be TRBD1 (5 bases). Germline V gene lookup returns CDR1 DFQATT and CDR2 SNEGSKA (reference sequence). CDR3 size: 14 residues. V was shortened by 3 bases and J by 2 bases, with 14 bases between the two germline ends. The chain's CDR3 is CSASSRARAYEQYF. The CDR3, as DNA: TGCAGTGCTAGTAGTCGAGCCAGGGCCTACGAGCAGTACTTC.

This clone was observed a handful of times. The rearrangement links TRBV3-1 (or the pseudogene TRBV3-2) to TRBJ2-2; 10 nucleotides line up with TRBD1. Germline V lookup: CDR1 LGHDT, CDR2 YNNKEL (reference sequence). The J segment lost 3 bases and the V segment lost 8 bases, leaving 15 bases of the junction unmatched. This CDR3 region has 18 residues. This CDR3 reads CASGDRGPLRADTGELFF. For the CDR3, the DNA is TGTGCCAGCGGGGACAGGGGCCCGTTGAGGGCAGACACCGGGGAGCTGTTTTTT.

The rearrangement uses TRBV5-6 and TRBJ1-1; 7 bases are shared with TRBD1. The trim removed 4 bases at V and 8 bases at J, leaving 11 bases unmatched. The CDR3 covers 14 residues. Germline CDR1 reads SGHDT; CDR2 reads YYEEEE. The CDR3 nucleotides read TGTGCCAGCAGCCTACAGGGGCGTTTTCAAGAAGCTTTCTTT. It encodes CASSLQGRFQEAFF.

The chain employs TRBV7-3 and TRBJ2-1; D is possibly TRBD2 (5 bases). CDR1 is SGHTA, CDR2 FQGTGA, per germline. The CDR3 totals 15 residues. The V end lost 6 bases, the J end lost 5 bases, and 17 bases lay between the germline ends. The CDR3 bases are TGTGCCAGCAGTCCCGGCGGCTACGGGAACAATGAGCAGTTCTTC. This codes for CASSPGGYGNNEQFF.

This chain uses TRBV3-1 (or the pseudogene TRBV3-2) with TRBJ2-1, with 8 bases aligning to TRBD2. The CDR3 loop spans 14 amino acids. CDR1 LGHDT and CDR2 YNNKEL come from the germline V gene (reference sequence). The junction had 5 bases not matched to a gene; V was cut back by 3 bases and J by 7 bases. CDR3 sequence reads: CASSQLAGTNEQFF. The CDR3, as DNA: TGTGCCAGCAGCCAGCTAGCGGGCACAAATGAGCAGTTCTTC.

The V gene is TRBV5-1, the J gene TRBJ1-4; 7 nucleotides agree with TRBD1. Germline V gives CDR1 SGHRS, CDR2 YFSETQ. V lost 4 bases, J lost 3 bases, and 3 bases stayed unmatched. The CDR3 runs to 14 residues. The CDR3 nucleotides read TGCGCCAGCAGCCTGACAGGGCCTAATGAAAAACTGTTTTTT. It translates to CASSLTGPNEKLFF.